This record concerns one TCR beta chain sequence. TCRdb's table, derived via immunoSEQ multiplex PCR, lists solely in-frame clones and lacks some. Of about 300,000 clones listed, about nine tenths were seen once; the top ten hold over 3.5%. The study recruited people aged roughly 18 to 100 years across roughly 23 US areas. This record belongs to a study of blood T cell repertoires in COVID-19. This receptor was identified in a man younger than 45 who had recovered from COVID-19. Sequenced sample: PBMCs or T cells enriched from blood (not recorded which).

The CDR3 sequence: CASRATTGANTEAFF. The DNA of the CDR3 is TGTGCCAGCAGAGCCACCACAGGGGCGAACACTGAAGCTTTCTTT. The chain joins TRBV2 to TRBJ1-1; 7 bases agree with TRBD1. The CDR3 is made up of 15 amino acids. J lost 1 base, V lost 6 bases, and 8 bases had no gene match. Germline CDR1 SNHLY, CDR2 FYNNEI.